The 30 T cell receptor beta chains listed next were all sequenced from one sample in a study of siplizumab effects on memory and regulatory T cells (dated by TCRdb to between 2017 and 2020). For around six days, cells in the mixed lymphocyte reaction were kept in coculture at 37 degrees C. What these receptors recognize is not known. Library creation used the immunoSEQ multiplex PCR assay. Imported from immuneACCESS, the table was reduced by TCRdb to in-frame sequences with V and J called. These copies leave out some clones; in studies compared against another copy, an unresolved V gene accounts for under half, and the cause of the remainder is not known. The sample table lists about 9,600 clones, 35% to 55% of them with a count of one. The ten top clones hold around a fifth of the sample. Sequenced: CFSE-low (dividing) CD4+ T cells sorted from an allogeneic mixed lymphocyte reaction. The receptors were gathered from a human donor in good health; the cells came from an allogeneic mixed lymphocyte reaction.

V usage is TRBV6-1 and J usage is TRBJ2-7; 11 nucleotides agree with TRBD2. V lost 5 bases to trimming and J lost 3 bases; unmatched junction nucleotides: 6. From germline, CDR1 is MNHNS and CDR2 SASEGT. This CDR3 spans 15 amino acids. In DNA, the CDR3 is TGTGCCAGCAGTCGGGGACTAGCGGATTTCTACGAGCAGTACTTC. This translates into CASSRGLADFYEQYF.

This clone was counted between two and nine times. This chain joins TRBV18 and TRBJ2-3; weak D call: TRBD2 (5 bases). V lost 4 bases and J lost 2, with 10 bases in between. From germline, CDR1 is KGHSH and CDR2 LQKENI. This CDR3 is 14 amino acids long. The CDR3 sequence: CASSLGRDTDTQYF. DNA of the CDR3: TGTGCCAGCTCACTAGGGAGAGACACAGATACGCAGTATTTT. The complete variable domain, with remaining parts taken from reference TRBV18 and TRBJ2-3, reads NAGVMQNPRHLVRRRGQEARLRCSPMKGHSHVYWYRQLPEEGLKFMVYLQKENIIDESGMPKERFSAEFPKEGPSILRIQQVVRGDSAAYFCASSLGRDTDTQYFGPGTRLTVL.

This chain uses TRBV7-8 with TRBJ2-3; a weak D match, TRBD2 (7 bases). Trimming took 1 base from V and 7 from J, leaving 15 bases between them. The germline V gene encodes CDR1 SGHVS and CDR2 FQNEAQ. The CDR3 runs to 15 residues. The CDR3 protein is CASSLGEGRGNTQYF. The CDR3 DNA is TGTGCCAGCAGCTTAGGGGAGGGAAGGGGGAATACGCAGTATTTT.

The chain couples TRBV25-1 to TRBJ2-3; 7 bases are shared with TRBD2. This CDR3 contains 15 residues. J was trimmed by 2 bases and V by 4 bases; bases with no gene match: 6. CDR1 is MGHDK, CDR2 SYGVNS, per germline. The CDR3 loop reads CASSVQRGLTDTQYF. For the CDR3, the DNA is TGTGCCAGCAGTGTCCAGCGGGGTCTCACAGATACGCAGTATTTT.

This clone counts as medium-sized. The chain links TRBV30 to TRBJ2-1; the match to TRBD2 covers 8 bases. CDR1 GTSNPN and CDR2 SVGIG come from the germline V gene (reference sequence). V lost 1 base to trimming and J lost 10 bases; unmatched junction nucleotides: 0. There are 11 residues in the CDR3. The CDR3 here is CAWSGLAEQFF. CDR3 in DNA: TGTGCCTGGAGTGGACTAGCGGAGCAGTTCTTC.

The chain uses TRBV2 and TRBJ1-5, with no clear D. Per germline, CDR1 SNHLY and CDR2 FYNNEI. The CDR3 covers 15 residues. Trimming shortened V by 7 bases and J by 0 bases, and 13 bases separated the two germline ends. This chain's CDR3 is CASNQASYSNQPQHF. The CDR3 DNA reads TGTGCCAGCAATCAAGCCTCGTATAGCAATCAGCCCCAGCATTTT.

The chain combines TRBV6-6 with TRBJ2-3; no firm D call. Germline V lookup: CDR1 MNHNY, CDR2 SVGAGI (reference sequence). Trimming cost V 6 bases and J 6 bases, with 7 bases left between them. The CDR3 contains 11 residues. This CDR3 reads CASRKRDTQYF. For the CDR3, the DNA is TGTGCCAGCAGGAAGAGGGATACGCAGTATTTT.

The chain employs TRBV5-1 and TRBJ2-2, with TRBD2 matching over 7 bases. The J segment lost 10 bases and the V segment lost 4 bases, leaving 10 bases of the junction unmatched. CDR1 SGHRS and CDR2 YFSETQ come from the germline V gene. The CDR3 length is 14 residues. CDR3 in amino acids: CASSPTAGSEELFF. The CDR3 coding sequence is TGCGCCAGCAGCCCGACAGCGGGATCGGAGGAGCTGTTTTTT. Looking up the rest from reference TRBV5-1 and TRBJ2-2 gives the full variable domain: KAGVTQTPRYLIKTRGQQVTLSCSPISGHRSVSWYQQTPGQGLQFLFEYFSETQRNKGNFPGRFSGRQFSNSRSEMNVSTLELGDSALYLCASSPTAGSEELFFGEGSRLTVL.

V gene TRBV5-1 combines with J gene TRBJ1-3; D perhaps matches TRBD1 (5 bases). Trimming removed 4 bases from V and 5 bases from J, with 13 bases in between. The CDR3 consists of 14 residues. Germline assignment: CDR1 SGHRS and CDR2 YFSETQ. CDR3: CASSPTVGRNTIYF. DNA for the CDR3: TGCGCCAGCAGCCCGACAGTGGGGCGAAACACCATATATTTT.

The CDR3 loop is CASKIDPQTVYGYTF. The DNA of the CDR3 is TGTGCCAGCAAAATAGATCCACAAACCGTCTATGGCTACACCTTC. The chain employs TRBV6-5 and TRBJ1-2; D is uncertain. This CDR3 has 15 residues. Germline V gene sequence: CDR1 MNHEY, CDR2 SVGAGI. The V end was cut by 7 bases, the J end by 4 bases, with 19 bases between.

This chain links TRBV6-5 with TRBJ2-7; D is ambiguous. Germline CDR1 MNHEY, CDR2 SVGAGI. Trimming took 3 bases from V and 2 from J, leaving 14 bases between them. The CDR3 spans 15 residues. CDR3 in amino acids: CASSYRAANPYEQYF. CDR3 DNA sequence: TGTGCCAGCAGTTATAGGGCGGCAAACCCCTACGAGCAGTACTTC.

This clone was found a few times. The chain links TRBV14 to TRBJ2-1; 10 bases line up with TRBD2. This CDR3 is built from 16 residues. Germline loops: CDR1 SGHDN, CDR2 FVKESK. With 4 bases clipped from V and 6 bases from J, the junction kept 9 bases outside the gene matches. This CDR3 is CASSRGTSGASNEQFF. For the CDR3, the DNA is TGTGCCAGCAGCCGGGGCACTAGCGGGGCTTCCAATGAGCAGTTCTTC.

The chain carries TRBV19 and TRBJ1-2; no clear D gene. The germline V gene has CDR1 LNHDA and CDR2 SQIVND (reference sequence). V dropped 11 bases and J dropped 1 base, with 11 bases sitting between them. The CDR3 has 12 residues. CDR3: CAAAPNNYGYTF. The CDR3 DNA follows: TGTGCCGCCGCCCCAAATAACTATGGCTACACCTTC.

This clone is deemed medium-sized (0.01 to 0.1%). The genes are TRBV19 and TRBJ1-5; 9 bases align to TRBD1. The CDR3 runs 15 residues. The V gene's germline CDR1 is LNHDA and CDR2 SQIVND (reference sequence). After removal of 5 bases from V and 7 bases from J, the junction contained 9 bases not matched to a gene. The CDR3 is CASSPKQGAPQPQHF. Written as DNA, the CDR3 is TGTGCCAGTAGTCCGAAACAGGGGGCCCCCCAGCCCCAGCATTTT.

The rearrangement links TRBV4-1 to TRBJ1-2; 7 nucleotides align to TRBD1. The CDR3 runs to 18 residues. V was clipped by 3 bases and J by 0 bases; unmatched bases: 13. Germline V gene data show CDR1 as MGHRA and CDR2 as YSYEKL. CDR3 sequence: CASSHSRQGRRSNYGYTF. CDR3 nucleotides: TGCGCCAGCAGCCACTCTCGACAGGGAAGGCGATCTAACTATGGCTACACCTTC.

This clone is categorized as medium-sized. The V call is TRBV19, the J call TRBJ1-2, with D maybe TRBD1 (6 bases). Germline V lookup: CDR1 LNHDA, CDR2 SQIVND (reference sequence). This CDR3 comprises 15 residues. Trimming removed 7 bases from V and 7 bases from J, with 22 bases in between. Here the CDR3 reads CASTPGGRGVTGYTF. The CDR3 DNA follows: TGTGCCAGTACCCCCGGGGGCAGGGGAGTTACTGGCTACACCTTC.

The V gene is TRBV6-1, the J gene TRBJ1-3, with TRBD1 identical over 7 bases. CDR1 and CDR2 (germline): MNHNS, SASEGT. The CDR3 has 15 amino acids. J lost 8 bases, V lost 9 bases, and 16 bases had no gene match. For the CDR3, the DNA is TGTGCCAGTAGCCCTAGGGGGCTGAGGGTAGACACCATATATTTT. Its protein product is CASSPRGLRVDTIYF.

The rearrangement joins TRBV7-6 to TRBJ2-2; possibly TRBD2 for D (6 bases). Trimming cost V 2 bases and J 6 bases, with 13 bases left between them. CDR3 length: 15 residues. CDR1 SGHVS and CDR2 FNYEAQ come from the germline V gene. CDR3 nucleotide sequence: TGTGCCAGCAGCTTATCTGGGACTCCCGCCGGGGAGCTGTTTTTT. Encoded protein: CASSLSGTPAGELFF.

The DNA for the CDR3 is TGTGCCAGCAACGTTCCTTCAGGGGGGACATACGAGCAGTACTTC. Protein: CASNVPSGGTYEQYF. V and J are TRBV5-6 and TRBJ2-7; possibly TRBD1 for D (7 bases). The CDR3 contains 15 residues. The V end lost 6 bases, the J end lost 4 bases, and 20 bases lay between the germline ends. CDR1 and CDR2 from the germline V gene are SGHDT and YYEEEE.

The sample holds one count of this clone. This chain links TRBV7-3 with TRBJ2-6; D is unclear. CDR3 length: 18 residues. CDR1 and CDR2 from the germline V gene are SGHTA and FQGTGA. V lost 2 bases, J lost 6 bases, and 20 bases lay in between. Here the CDR3 reads CASSLRARLQSQANVLTF. The CDR3 DNA reads TGTGCCAGCAGCTTACGGGCACGCTTACAAAGTCAGGCCAACGTCCTGACTTTC.

This clone was counted once. This chain joins TRBV19 and TRBJ2-7; 13 positions match TRBD2. The CDR3 runs 12 residues. Germline V lookup: CDR1 LNHDA, CDR2 SQIVND (reference sequence). The J segment lost 6 bases and the V segment lost 10 bases, leaving 3 bases of the junction unmatched. The CDR3 sequence: CATGTSGTEQYF. CDR3 DNA sequence: TGTGCCACCGGGACTAGCGGGACCGAGCAGTACTTC.

This clone was observed a single time. This rearrangement joins TRBV7-3 to TRBJ2-7, with unresolved D. The germline gives CDR1 SGHTA, CDR2 FQGTGA. V shed 2 bases and J shed 7 bases, with 6 bases lying between them. The CDR3 consists of 11 residues. CDR3 nucleotides: TGTGCCAGCAGCTTATCGGTGGAGCAGTACTTC. Translation: CASSLSVEQYF. The full variable domain, with the rest looked up from reference TRBV7-3 and TRBJ2-7, is GAGVSQTPSNKVTEKGKYVELRCDPISGHTALYWYRQSLGQGPEFLIYFQGTGAADDSGLPNDRFFAVRPEGSVSTLKIQRTERGDSAVYLCASSLSVEQYFGPGTRLTVT.

Only a few counts were recorded for this clone. The rearrangement joins TRBV28 to TRBJ1-5; D call uncertain. Trimming pared 6 bases from V and 5 bases from J, leaving 14 bases between. Germline V gene sequence: CDR1 MDHEN, CDR2 SYDVKM. The CDR3 runs 14 residues. The CDR3 loop is CASRLREGYQPQHF. The CDR3 DNA follows: TGTGCCAGCAGGCTTCGGGAGGGCTATCAGCCCCAGCATTTT.

This chain links TRBV9 with TRBJ1-4; D is undetermined. The germline V gene has CDR1 SGDLS and CDR2 YYNGEE. The CDR3 is 14 amino acids. Trimming pared 0 bases from V and 4 bases from J, leaving 7 bases between. CDR3 in amino acids: CASSVAGLNEKLFF. CDR3 DNA sequence: TGTGCCAGCAGCGTAGCAGGCCTTAATGAAAAACTGTTTTTT.

The CDR3 here is CASSLRAVKYF. CDR3 in DNA: TGTGCCAGCAGCTTGAGGGCGGTGAAGTACTTC. This chain links TRBV7-3 with TRBJ2-7; TRBD2 is a possible D gene (5 bases). This CDR3 has 11 amino acids. Germline-derived CDR1 and CDR2 are SGHTA and FQGTGA. The V and J ends lost 3 bases and 11 bases respectively, with 11 bases between them. The full variable domain, completed using reference TRBV7-3 and TRBJ2-7, is GAGVSQTPSNKVTEKGKYVELRCDPISGHTALYWYRQSLGQGPEFLIYFQGTGAADDSGLPNDRFFAVRPEGSVSTLKIQRTERGDSAVYLCASSLRAVKYFGPGTRLTVT.

This clone is categorized as medium-sized. V is TRBV13 and J is TRBJ2-1; 9 bases are a match to TRBD2. Germline trimming cut 4 bases from V and 4 bases from J; bases unmatched to any gene: 5. Germline values: CDR1 PRHDT, CDR2 FYEKMQ (reference sequence). The CDR3 contains 15 residues. CDR3 nucleotides: TGTGCCAGCAGCTCTTGGACTAGCGAGTACAATGAGCAGTTCTTC. Its protein product is CASSSWTSEYNEQFF.

The chain has TRBV19 and TRBJ2-2, with 7 positions matching TRBD1. J was trimmed by 0 bases and V by 7 bases; bases with no gene match: 11. The CDR3 spans 17 residues. The germline V gene has CDR1 LNHDA and CDR2 SQIVND (reference sequence). CDR3 region: CASNKARTGSNTGELFF. The CDR3 region has the DNA TGTGCCAGTAATAAAGCCCGGACAGGATCGAACACCGGGGAGCTGTTTTTT.

This rearrangement joins TRBV28 to TRBJ2-7; D is possibly TRBD1 (6 bases). Germline-derived CDR1 and CDR2 are MDHEN and SYDVKM. The CDR3 has 15 amino acids. Trimming stripped 5 bases from V and 3 bases from J, with 17 bases between. CDR3 loop: CASSPTWGHHYEQYF. Here the CDR3 DNA reads TGTGCCAGCAGTCCCACCTGGGGACACCACTACGAGCAGTACTTC.

The V and J genes are TRBV18 and TRBJ2-3, with D possibly TRBD2 on 6 matching bases. V lost 3 bases and J 0 bases, leaving 10 bases between the germline ends. The CDR3 consists of 15 residues. The germline CDR1 and CDR2 sequences are KGHSH and LQKENI. DNA for the CDR3: TGTGCCAGCTCACCCGTGGCGGGAAGCACAGATACGCAGTATTTT. It yields the protein CASSPVAGSTDTQYF.

A few counts support this clone. V and J are TRBV20-1 and TRBJ2-7, with D hard to call. V was pared by 3 bases and J by 4 bases, with 7 bases between. Germline-derived CDR1 and CDR2 are DFQATT and SNEGSKA (reference sequence). This CDR3 contains 11 residues. CDR3 amino acids: CSASRNYEQYF. In nucleotides, the CDR3 is TGCAGTGCTAGCAGGAATTACGAGCAGTACTTC.